Sequencing of this T cell receptor beta chain was carried out in a study of vaccination effects on CD4 cells after COVID-19. Study details: Sequencing followed a ViraFEST assay step that expanded antigen-specific CD4+ T cells with viral peptide pools. Following the second dose by a median of 72 days, the post-vaccine samples were obtained. General study results and limits: Convalescent patients numbered few in the study; early post-infection timepoints were missing entirely.

TCRdb keeps only in-frame clones here, not all; method: immunoSEQ multiplex PCR. The table shows tens of thousands of clones, with over 60% occurring only once. The CDR3 covers 15 residues. Per the germline V gene, CDR1 is LNHDA and CDR2 is SQIVND (reference sequence). Trimming stripped 3 bases from V and 0 bases from J, with 10 bases between. Isolating CD4+ T cells followed approximately ten days of culture. PCR confirmed that the person was infected with SARS-CoV-2 between March and December 2020. Subjects were given two BNT162b2 or mRNA-1273 vaccine doses. At days 3 and 7, half of the medium was exchanged for IL-2 medium. This clone was recorded once. Its antigen is still unknown.

The sample consisted of CD4+ T cells from PBMCs cultured without peptide, taken after COVID-19 vaccination. The rearrangement joins TRBV19 to TRBJ2-3; no firm D call. The sequence was collected from a human donor who had a prior SARS-CoV-2 infection. The CDR3 DNA reads as TGTGCCAGTAGTATCTTTGCGTCTAGCACAGATACGCAGTATTTT. Amino acid sequence: CASSIFASSTDTQYF.